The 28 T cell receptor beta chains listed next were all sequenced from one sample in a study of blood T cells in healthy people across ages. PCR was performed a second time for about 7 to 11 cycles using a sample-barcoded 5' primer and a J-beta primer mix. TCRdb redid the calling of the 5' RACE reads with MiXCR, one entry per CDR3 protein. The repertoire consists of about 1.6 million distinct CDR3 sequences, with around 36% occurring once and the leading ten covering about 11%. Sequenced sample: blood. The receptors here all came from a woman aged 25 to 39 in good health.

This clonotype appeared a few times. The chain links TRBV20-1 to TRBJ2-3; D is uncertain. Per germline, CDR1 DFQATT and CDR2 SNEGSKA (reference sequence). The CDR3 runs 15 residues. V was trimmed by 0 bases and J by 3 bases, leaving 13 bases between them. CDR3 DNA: TGCAGTGCTAGAGATGATAGCACGAGTACAGATACGCAGTATTTT. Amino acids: CSARDDSTSTDTQYF.

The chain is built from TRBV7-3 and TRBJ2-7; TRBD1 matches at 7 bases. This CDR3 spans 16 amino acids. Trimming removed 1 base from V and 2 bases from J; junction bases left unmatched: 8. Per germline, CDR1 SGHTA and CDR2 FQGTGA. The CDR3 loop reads CASSLMFGTEAYEQYF. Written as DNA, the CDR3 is TGTGCCAGCAGCTTAATGTTTGGGACAGAGGCCTACGAGCAGTACTTC. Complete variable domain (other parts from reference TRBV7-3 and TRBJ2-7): GAGVSQTPSNKVTEKGKYVELRCDPISGHTALYWYRQSLGQGPEFLIYFQGTGAADDSGLPNDRFFAVRPEGSVSTLKIQRTERGDSAVYLCASSLMFGTEAYEQYFGPGTRLTVT.

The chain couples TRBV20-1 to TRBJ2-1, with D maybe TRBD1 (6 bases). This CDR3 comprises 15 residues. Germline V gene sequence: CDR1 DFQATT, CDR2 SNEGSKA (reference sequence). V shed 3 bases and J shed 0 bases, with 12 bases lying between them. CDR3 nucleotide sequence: TGCAGTGCTAGCCCCGGACAGAGCTCCTACAATGAGCAGTTCTTC. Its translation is CSASPGQSSYNEQFF.

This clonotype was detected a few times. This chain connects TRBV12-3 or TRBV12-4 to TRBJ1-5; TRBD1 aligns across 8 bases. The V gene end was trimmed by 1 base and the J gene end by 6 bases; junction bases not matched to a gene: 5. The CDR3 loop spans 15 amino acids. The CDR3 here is CASSLDQGAAQPQHF. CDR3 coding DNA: TGTGCCAGCAGTTTAGATCAGGGGGCCGCTCAGCCCCAGCATTTT.

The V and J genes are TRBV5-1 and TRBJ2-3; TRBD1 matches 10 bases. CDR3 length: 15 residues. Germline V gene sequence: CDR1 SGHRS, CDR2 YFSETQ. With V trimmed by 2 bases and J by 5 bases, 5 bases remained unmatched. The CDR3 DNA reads TGCGCCAGCAGCTTACGGGACAGGGGACAAGATACGCAGTATTTT. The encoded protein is CASSLRDRGQDTQYF.

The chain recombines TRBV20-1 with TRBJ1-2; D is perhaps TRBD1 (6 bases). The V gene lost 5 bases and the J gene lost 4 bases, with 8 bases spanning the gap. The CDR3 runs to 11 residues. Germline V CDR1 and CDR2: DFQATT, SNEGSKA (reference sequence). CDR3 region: CSAQGLYGYTF. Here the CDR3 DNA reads TGCAGTGCTCAGGGGCTCTATGGCTACACCTTC.

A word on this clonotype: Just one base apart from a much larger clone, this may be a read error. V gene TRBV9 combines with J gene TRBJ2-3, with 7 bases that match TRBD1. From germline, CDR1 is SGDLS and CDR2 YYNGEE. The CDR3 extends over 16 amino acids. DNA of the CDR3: TGTGCCAGCAGCGTAGAAGGAAATCCGAGGACAGGTACGCAGTATTTT. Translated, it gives CASSVEGNPRTGTQYF. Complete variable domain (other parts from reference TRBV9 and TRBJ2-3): DSGVTQTPKHLITATGQRVTLRCSPRSGDLSVYWYQQSLDQGLQFLIQYYNGEERAKGNILERFSAQQFPDLHSELNLSSLELGDSALYFCASSVEGNPRTGTQYFGPGTRLTVL.

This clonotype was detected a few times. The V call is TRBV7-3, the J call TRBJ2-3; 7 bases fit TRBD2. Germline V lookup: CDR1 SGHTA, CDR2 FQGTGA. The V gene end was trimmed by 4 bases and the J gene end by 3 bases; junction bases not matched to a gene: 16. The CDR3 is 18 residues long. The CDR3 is CASSWPGLPSRHTDTQYF. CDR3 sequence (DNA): TGTGCCAGCAGCTGGCCGGGACTACCGTCGCGGCATACAGATACGCAGTATTTT. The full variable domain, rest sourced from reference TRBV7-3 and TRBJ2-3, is GAGVSQTPSNKVTEKGKYVELRCDPISGHTALYWYRQSLGQGPEFLIYFQGTGAADDSGLPNDRFFAVRPEGSVSTLKIQRTERGDSAVYLCASSWPGLPSRHTDTQYFGPGTRLTVL.

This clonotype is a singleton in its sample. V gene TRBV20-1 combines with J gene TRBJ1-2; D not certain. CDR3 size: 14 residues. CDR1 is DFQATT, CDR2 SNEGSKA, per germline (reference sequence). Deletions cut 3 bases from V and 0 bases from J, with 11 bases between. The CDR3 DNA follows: TGCAGTGCTAGGGTACCTAGACCTAACTATGGCTACACCTTC. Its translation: CSARVPRPNYGYTF.

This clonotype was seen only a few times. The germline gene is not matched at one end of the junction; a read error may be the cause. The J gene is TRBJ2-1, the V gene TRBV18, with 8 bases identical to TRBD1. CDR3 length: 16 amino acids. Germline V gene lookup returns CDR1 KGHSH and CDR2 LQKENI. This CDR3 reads CASSPSSDRVYSEQFF. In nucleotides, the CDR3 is TGTGCCAGCTCACCATCCTCGGACAGGGTTTACAGTGAGCAGTTCTTC.

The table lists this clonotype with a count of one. CDR3 sequence (DNA): TGTGCCAGCAGCAAGCAGACAGGGGTGGAAGAGCAGTTCTTC. Protein: CASSKQTGVEEQFF. The chain combines TRBV7-6 with TRBJ2-1; 8 bases align to TRBD1. J lost 10 bases, V lost 5 bases, and 10 bases had no gene match. Germline V lookup: CDR1 SGHVS, CDR2 FNYEAQ. The CDR3 has 14 residues.

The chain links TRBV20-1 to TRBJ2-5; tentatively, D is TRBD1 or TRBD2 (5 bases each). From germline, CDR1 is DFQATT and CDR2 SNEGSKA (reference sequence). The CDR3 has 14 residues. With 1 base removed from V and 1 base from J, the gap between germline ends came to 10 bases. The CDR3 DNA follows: TGCAGTGCTAGAGGGGTAGGGACCCAAGAGACCCAGTACTTC. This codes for CSARGVGTQETQYF.

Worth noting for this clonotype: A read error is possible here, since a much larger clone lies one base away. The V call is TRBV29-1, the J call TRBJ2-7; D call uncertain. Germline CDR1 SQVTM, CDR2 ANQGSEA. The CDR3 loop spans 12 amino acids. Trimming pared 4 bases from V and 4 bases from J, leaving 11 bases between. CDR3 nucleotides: TGCAGCGTTGGTGAGGTAGCTTACGAGCAGTACTTC. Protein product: CSVGEVAYEQYF.

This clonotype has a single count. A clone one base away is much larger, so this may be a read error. The DNA for the CDR3 is TGCGCCAGCAGCTTGATTAGCAGCGGGGGGCCCAATGAGCAGTTCTTC. It codes for CASSLISSGGPNEQFF. The chain has TRBV5-1 and TRBJ2-1, with 9 bases aligning to TRBD2. V was pared by 1 base and J by 6 bases, with 8 bases of the junction left unmatched. CDR3 size: 16 residues. From germline, CDR1 is SGHRS and CDR2 YFSETQ.

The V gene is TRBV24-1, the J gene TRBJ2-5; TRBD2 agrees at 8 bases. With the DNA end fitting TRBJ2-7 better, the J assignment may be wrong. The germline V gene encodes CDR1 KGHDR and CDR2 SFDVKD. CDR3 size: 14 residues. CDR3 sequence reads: CATRGGNPPIEQYF. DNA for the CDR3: TGTGCCACGCGCGGGGGGAACCCTCCTATCGAGCAGTACTTC.

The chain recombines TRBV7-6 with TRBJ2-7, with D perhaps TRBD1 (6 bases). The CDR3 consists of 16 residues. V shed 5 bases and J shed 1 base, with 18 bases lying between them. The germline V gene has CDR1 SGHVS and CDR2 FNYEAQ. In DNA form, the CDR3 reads TGTGCCAGCAGCCCGGGGACACCCACCCTTTCCTACGAGCAGTACTTC. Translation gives CASSPGTPTLSYEQYF.

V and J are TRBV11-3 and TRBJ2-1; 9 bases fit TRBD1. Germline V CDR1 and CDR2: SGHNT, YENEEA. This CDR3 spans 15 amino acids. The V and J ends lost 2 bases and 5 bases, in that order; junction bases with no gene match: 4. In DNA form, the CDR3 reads TGTGCCAGCAGCTTAACAGGGGGCGCGCACAATGAGCAGTTCTTC. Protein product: CASSLTGGAHNEQFF. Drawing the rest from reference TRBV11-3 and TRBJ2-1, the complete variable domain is EAGVVQSPRYKIIEKKQPVAFWCNPISGHNTLYWYLQNLGQGPELLIRYENEEAVDDSQLPKDRFSAERLKGVDSTLKIQPAELGDSAVYLCASSLTGGAHNEQFFGPGTRLTVL.

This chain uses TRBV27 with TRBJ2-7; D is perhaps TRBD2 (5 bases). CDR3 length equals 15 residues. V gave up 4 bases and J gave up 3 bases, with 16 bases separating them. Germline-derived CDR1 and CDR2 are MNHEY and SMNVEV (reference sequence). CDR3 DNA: TGTGCCAGCAGTTCCGTGACGAGGGCCTTCTACGAGCAGTACTTC. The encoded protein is CASSSVTRAFYEQYF.

CDR3 DNA: TGTGCCAGCAGTGAACCCGTAGCCTGGGAGACCCAGTACTTC. This encodes CASSEPVAWETQYF. This chain uses TRBV6-1 with TRBJ2-5; D is ambiguous. Trimming cost V 2 bases and J 5 bases, with 12 bases left between them. This CDR3 comprises 14 residues. The germline CDR1 and CDR2 sequences are MNHNS and SASEGT.

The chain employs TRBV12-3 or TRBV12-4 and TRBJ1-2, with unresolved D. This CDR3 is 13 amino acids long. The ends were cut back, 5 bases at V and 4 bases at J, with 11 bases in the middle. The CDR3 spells CASSPSSTYGYTF. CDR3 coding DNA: TGTGCCAGCAGTCCGTCGTCGACCTATGGCTACACCTTC.

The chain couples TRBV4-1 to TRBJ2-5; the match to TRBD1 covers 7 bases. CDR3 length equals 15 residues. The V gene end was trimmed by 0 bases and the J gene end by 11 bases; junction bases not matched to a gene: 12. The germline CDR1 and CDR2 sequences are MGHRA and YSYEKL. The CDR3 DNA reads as TGCGCCAGCAGCCAAGATGACAGGGTTTTTGGGGAGCAGTACTTC. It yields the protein CASSQDDRVFGEQYF.

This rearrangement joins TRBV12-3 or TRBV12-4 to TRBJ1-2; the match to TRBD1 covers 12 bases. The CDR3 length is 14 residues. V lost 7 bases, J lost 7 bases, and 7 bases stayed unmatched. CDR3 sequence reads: CASTPGQGAFGYTF. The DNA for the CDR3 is TGTGCCAGCACCCCGGGACAGGGGGCGTTTGGCTACACCTTC.

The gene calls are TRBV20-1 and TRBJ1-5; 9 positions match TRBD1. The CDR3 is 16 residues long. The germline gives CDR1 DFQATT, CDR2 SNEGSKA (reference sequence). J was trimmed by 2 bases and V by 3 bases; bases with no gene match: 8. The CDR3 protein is CSASSGQGKGNQPQHF. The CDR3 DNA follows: TGCAGTGCTAGTTCGGGACAGGGAAAGGGCAATCAGCCCCAGCATTTT.

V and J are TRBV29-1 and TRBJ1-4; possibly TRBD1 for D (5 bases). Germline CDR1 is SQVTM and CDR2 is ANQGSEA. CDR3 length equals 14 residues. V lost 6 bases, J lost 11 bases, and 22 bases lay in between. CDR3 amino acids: CSVTLGDPNGKLFF. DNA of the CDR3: TGCAGCGTAACTCTCGGGGACCCGAATGGGAAACTGTTTTTT.

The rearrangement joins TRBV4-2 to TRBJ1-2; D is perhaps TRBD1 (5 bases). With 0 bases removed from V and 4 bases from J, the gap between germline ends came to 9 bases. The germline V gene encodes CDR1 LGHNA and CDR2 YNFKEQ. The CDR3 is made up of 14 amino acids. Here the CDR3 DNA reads TGTGCCAGCAGCCAAGAAGGGGACGGCTATGGCTACACCTTC. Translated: CASSQEGDGYGYTF.

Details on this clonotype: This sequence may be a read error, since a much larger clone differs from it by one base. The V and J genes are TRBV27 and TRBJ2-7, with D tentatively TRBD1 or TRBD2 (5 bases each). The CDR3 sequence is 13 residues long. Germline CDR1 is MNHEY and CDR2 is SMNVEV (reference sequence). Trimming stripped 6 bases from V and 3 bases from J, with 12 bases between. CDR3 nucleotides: TGTGCCAGCAGGCTCGGGACGGTCTACGAGCAGTACTTC. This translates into CASRLGTVYEQYF.

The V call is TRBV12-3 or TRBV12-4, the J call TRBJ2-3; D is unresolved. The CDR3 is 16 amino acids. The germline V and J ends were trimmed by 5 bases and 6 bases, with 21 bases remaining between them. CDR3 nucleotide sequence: TGTGCCAGCAGTCCCGTATCAGCTATCCGGTCGGATACGCAGTATTTT. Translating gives CASSPVSAIRSDTQYF.

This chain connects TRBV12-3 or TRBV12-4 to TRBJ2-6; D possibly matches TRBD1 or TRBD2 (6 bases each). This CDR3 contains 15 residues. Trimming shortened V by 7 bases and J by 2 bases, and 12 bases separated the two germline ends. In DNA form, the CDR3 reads TGTGCCAGCACCCAAAGGGGGGCTGGGGCCAACGTCCTGACTTTC. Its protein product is CASTQRGAGANVLTF.